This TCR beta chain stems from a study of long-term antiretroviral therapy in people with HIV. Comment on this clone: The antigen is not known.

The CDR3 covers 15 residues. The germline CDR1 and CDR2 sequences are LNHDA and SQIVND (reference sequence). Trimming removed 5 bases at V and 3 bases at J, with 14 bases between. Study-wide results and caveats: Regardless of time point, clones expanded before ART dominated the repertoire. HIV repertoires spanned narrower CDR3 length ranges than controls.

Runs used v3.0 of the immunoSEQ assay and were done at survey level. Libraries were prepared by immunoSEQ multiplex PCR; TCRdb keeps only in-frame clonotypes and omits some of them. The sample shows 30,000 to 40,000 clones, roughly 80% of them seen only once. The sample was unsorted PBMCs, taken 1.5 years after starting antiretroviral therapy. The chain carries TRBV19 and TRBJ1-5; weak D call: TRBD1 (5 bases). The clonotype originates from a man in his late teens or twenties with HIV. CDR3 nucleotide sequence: TGTGCCAGTAGTTCCTCGGGGCTAAACAATCAGCCCCAGCATTTT. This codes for CASSSSGLNNQPQHF.